The 9 T cell receptor beta chains given below trace back to one sample, sequenced in a study of blood T cell repertoires in COVID-19. Data came from immunoSEQ multiplex PCR; TCRdb stores just in-frame clones and leaves some out. The top ten clones hold 0.45% to 0.6% of a sample with about 170,000 clones, around nine tenths of them seen once. The sequencing sample was made of peripheral blood. These receptors were obtained from a man aged 55 to 70 with COVID-19, enrolled during active disease.

This clone has a single count. The chain carries TRBV21-1 and TRBJ2-5; the table's D call TRBD1 went unverified against the DNA. TRBV21-1 is a pseudogene. The CDR3 is 17 amino acids. As DNA, the CDR3 is TGTGCCAGCAGCAAATTTGGGTGCCGGGACAGGGAAGAGACCCAGTACTTC. Its translation is CASSKFGCRDREETQYF.

V usage is TRBV6-2 or TRBV6-3 and J usage is TRBJ2-7, with D possibly being TRBD2 (6 bases). The CDR3 totals 15 residues. V was shortened by 5 bases and J by 1 base, with 15 bases between the two germline ends. Germline loops: CDR1 MNHEY, CDR2 SVGEGT. The CDR3 region is CASSPPGDRSYEQYF. For the CDR3, the DNA is TGTGCCAGCAGTCCACCGGGGGATAGGTCCTACGAGCAGTACTTC.

This clone was observed a single time. The chain links TRBV7-9 to TRBJ1-3, with TRBD1 as a possible D gene (6 bases). CDR1 and CDR2 from the germline V gene are SEHNR and FQNEAQ (reference sequence). With 5 bases removed from V and 4 bases from J, the gap between germline ends came to 15 bases. This CDR3 is built from 15 residues. In DNA form, the CDR3 reads TGTGCCAGCAGCCCCTCGGGGGGCCGGGGAAACACCATATATTTT. Translated: CASSPSGGRGNTIYF.

The CDR3 DNA is TGTGCCAGCAGCAGGACAGGGGGTCAGCCCCAGCATTTT. This gives the protein CASSRTGGQPQHF. This chain joins TRBV7-3 and TRBJ1-5; 10 positions agree with TRBD1. Trimming took 5 bases from V and 6 from J; bases not matched to a gene: 1. This CDR3 comprises 13 residues. The germline CDR1 and CDR2 sequences are SGHTA and FQGTGA.

V and J are TRBV19 and TRBJ1-1; D is ambiguous. The CDR3 runs 13 residues. V lost 5 bases and J 1 base, leaving 8 bases between the germline ends. Germline V CDR1 and CDR2: LNHDA, SQIVND (reference sequence). CDR3 sequence: CASSFARNTEAFF. The CDR3, as DNA: TGTGCCAGTAGTTTTGCCAGGAACACTGAAGCTTTCTTT.

V usage is TRBV27 and J usage is TRBJ1-1; maybe TRBD1 (5 bases). Germline V CDR1 and CDR2: MNHEY, SMNVEV (reference sequence). V dropped 5 bases and J dropped 4 bases, with 11 bases sitting between them. The CDR3 totals 13 residues. The CDR3: CASSNRRGTEAFF. In DNA form, the CDR3 reads TGTGCCAGCAGTAATAGGAGGGGCACTGAAGCTTTCTTT.

The chain has TRBV4-3 and TRBJ1-1; D gene ambiguous. Germline lookup yields CDR1 LGHNA and CDR2 YSLEER. V lost 0 bases and J 0 bases, leaving 8 bases between the germline ends. This CDR3 has 15 amino acids. In nucleotides, the CDR3 is TGCGCCAGCAGCCAAGATCTCCGGGTGAACACTGAAGCTTTCTTT. This translates into CASSQDLRVNTEAFF.

This chain uses TRBV7-9 with TRBJ1-4; the D is unclear. Trimming took 3 bases from V and 2 from J, leaving 10 bases between them. Per the germline V gene, CDR1 is SEHNR and CDR2 is FQNEAQ (reference sequence). This CDR3 is built from 15 residues. The CDR3 nucleotides are TGTGCCAGCAGCTTTAACAGTGGGACTAATGAAAAACTGTTTTTT. Residues: CASSFNSGTNEKLFF.

The rearrangement links TRBV30 to TRBJ1-4; the D gene is possibly TRBD1 (6 bases). Germline-derived CDR1 and CDR2 are GTSNPN and SVGIG (reference sequence). The CDR3 totals 12 residues. Trimming cost V 5 bases and J 4 bases, with 8 bases left between them. CDR3 loop: CAWGQNNEKLFF. The CDR3 DNA sequence: TGTGCCTGGGGACAGAATAATGAAAAACTGTTTTTT.